The subject of this entry is one T cell receptor beta chain. The PCR used 60 Vbeta and 13 Jbeta primers. Libraries were prepared by immunoSEQ multiplex PCR; TCRdb keeps only in-frame clonotypes and omits some of them. The table lists under 100,000 clones, around three quarters of them singletons, with about 2.5% in the top ten. The sample originates from a study of cytomegalovirus exposure and HLA in healthy donors. Deletions cut 5 bases from V and 0 bases from J, with 8 bases between. The CDR3 is 13 residues long. Germline values: CDR1 SGHTA, CDR2 FQGNSA. Sequencing was carried out using PBMCs. This TCR derives from a man aged 30 to 39 in good health and CMV-seronegative. The chain joins TRBV7-2 to TRBJ2-7; D may be TRBD2 (6 bases). CDR3 sequence (DNA): TGTGCCAGCAGCCGGGACTTCTCCTACGAGCAGTACTTC. It translates to CASSRDFSYEQYF.